The source of this T cell receptor beta chain is a study of persistence of HIV-infected CD4 T cells. Of note for this clone: The antigen remains undetermined.

Cells were stimulated nonspecifically with anti-CD3/anti-CD28 magnetic beads. CD4+ T cells upregulating both CD40 ligand and CD69 were sorted as responding cells. PBMCs were depleted of CD8+ T cells before stimulation. The libraries were made with immunoSEQ version 4 in survey mode. Measured with immunoSEQ multiplex PCR; TCRdb has only the in-frame clones, and not every one. The sample has around 40,000 clones, roughly 90% seen once. CDR1 is LGHNA and CDR2 is YNFKEQ in the germline V gene. Trimming shortened V by 0 bases and J by 11 bases, and 10 bases separated the two germline ends. This CDR3 is 12 amino acids long.

Sample: CD4+ T cells sorted from PBMCs after approximately 20-hour stimulation, taken from a patient who received antiretroviral therapy. The receptor was derived from an adult man with HIV who was CMV-seropositive. The chain couples TRBV4-2 to TRBJ1-1; D is undetermined. For the CDR3, the DNA is TGTGCCAGCAGCCAAGATGGCGGAACGGCTTTCTTT. This translates into CASSQDGGTAFF.